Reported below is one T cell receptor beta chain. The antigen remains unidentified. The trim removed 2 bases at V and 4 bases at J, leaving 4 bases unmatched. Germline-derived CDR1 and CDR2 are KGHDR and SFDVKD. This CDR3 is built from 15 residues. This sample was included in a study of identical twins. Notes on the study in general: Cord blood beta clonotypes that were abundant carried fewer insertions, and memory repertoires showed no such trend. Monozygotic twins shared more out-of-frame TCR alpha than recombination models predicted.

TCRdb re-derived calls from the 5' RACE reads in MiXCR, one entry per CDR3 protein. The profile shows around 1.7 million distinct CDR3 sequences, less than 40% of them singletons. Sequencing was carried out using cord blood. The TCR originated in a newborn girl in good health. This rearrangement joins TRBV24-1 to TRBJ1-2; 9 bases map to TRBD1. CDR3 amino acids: CATSDSGTGTYGYTF. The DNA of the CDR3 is TGTGCCACCAGTGATTCAGGGACAGGGACCTATGGCTACACCTTC.